The 25 T cell receptor beta chains reported below all come from one sample, sequenced in a study of tumor and adjacent non-tumor tissue in lung cancer. No cell sorting was done before RNA was extracted from the tissue. The normal lung tissue was taken more than 3 cm from the tumor edge. The library came from three nested PCR rounds adapted from ARM-PCR protocols. MiXCR, run by TCRdb on the multiplex PCR reads, gives a single entry per CDR3 protein. The sample contains some 47,000 distinct CDR3 sequences, approximately 59% of which appear only once. The material sequenced was distant non-tumor lung tissue. The receptors derive from a woman in her thirties or forties with non-small cell lung cancer.

Remarks on this clonotype: Since no conserved phenylalanine or tryptophan closes the CDR3, a read error is the likely cause. This sequence joins TRBV11-2 and TRBJ2-7; perhaps TRBD2 as D (5 bases). The CDR3 totals 15 residues. Trimming took 2 bases from V and 3 from J, leaving 14 bases between them. CDR1 is SGHAT and CDR2 is FQNNGV in the germline V gene. CDR3 nucleotides: TGTGCCAGCAGCTTACTCGCGCGGGCGCACTACGAGCAGTACTCC. It yields the protein CASSLLARAHYEQYS.

Many counts were recorded for this clonotype. The rearrangement links TRBV7-9 to TRBJ1-1; D is possibly TRBD1 (6 bases). The CDR3 is made up of 16 amino acids. The germline V and J ends were trimmed by 1 base and 3 bases, with 15 bases remaining between them. Germline CDR1 and CDR2: SEHNR and FQNEAQ (reference sequence). Here the CDR3 reads CASSLGLGGRDTEAFF. The CDR3, as DNA: TGTGCCAGCAGCTTAGGACTCGGGGGCAGGGACACTGAAGCTTTCTTT.

As concerns this clonotype: One junction end disagrees with the germline gene, perhaps due to a read error. The chain recombines TRBV4-2 with TRBJ2-7; tentative D call: TRBD1 (5 bases). CDR1 is LGHNA, CDR2 YNFKEQ, per germline. The CDR3 totals 14 residues. In DNA form, the CDR3 reads TGTGCCAGAAGCCAAGGGGCGAAACACCCAGACGCCTACTTC. This sequence encodes CARSQGAKHPDAYF.

In regard to this clonotype: Compared with germline, one end of the junction differs, possibly owing to a read error. The chain recombines TRBV20-1 with TRBJ1-3, with D possibly being TRBD1 (5 bases). This CDR3 region has 15 residues. CDR1 and CDR2 from the germline V gene are DFQATT and SNEGSKA (reference sequence). The DNA of the CDR3 is TGCAGTGCCCCGGTCAGGGAAGGGGATAGGCACACCATATACTTT. Its protein product is CSAPVREGDRHTIYF.

Note on this clonotype: One junction end does not reproduce the germline sequence, and a read error may be involved. The V gene is TRBV20-1, the J gene TRBJ2-7; D is uncertain. Germline lookup yields CDR1 DFQATT and CDR2 SNEGSKA (reference sequence). This CDR3 has 14 residues. Here the CDR3 DNA reads TGCAGTGCTAAACTTGTTTTAAAGGGATCCGAGGAGTATTTC. It codes for CSAKLVLKGSEEYF.

This clonotype has only one observation. Here the CDR3 omits its conserved ending phenylalanine or tryptophan, so a read error is the likely source. The genes are TRBV7-9 and TRBJ1-1, with a weak D call TRBD1 (5 bases). The CDR3 runs to 15 residues. Germline values: CDR1 SEHNR, CDR2 FQNEAQ (reference sequence). Between the trimmed V and J ends, which lost 5 bases and 3 bases, there was a span of 16 bases. In DNA, the CDR3 is TGTGCCAGCAGCGGGGCCGGGACGGTAGACACTGAAGCTTTCTCT. Translation gives CASSGAGTVDTEAFS.

The chain couples TRBV11-2 to TRBJ1-2; maybe TRBD1 (6 bases). V lost 6 bases, J lost 7 bases, and 18 bases lay in between. Germline V CDR1 and CDR2: SGHAT, FQNNGV. CDR3 length equals 14 residues. CDR3 loop: CASSSQQGFSGYTF. In DNA form, the CDR3 reads TGTGCCAGCAGTAGTCAACAGGGATTCTCTGGCTACACCTTC.

This rearrangement joins TRBV6-2 or TRBV6-3 to TRBJ2-3, with D perhaps matching TRBD2 (5 bases). Germline CDR1 reads MNHEY; CDR2 reads SVGEGT. Trimming pared 10 bases from V and 3 bases from J, leaving 26 bases between. The CDR3 covers 17 residues. The CDR3 reads CANSPRSGFLSTDTQYF. The CDR3 DNA reads as TGTGCCAACAGCCCCCGAAGCGGCTTCCTTAGTACAGATACGCAGTATTTT.

Regarding this clonotype: No conserved phenylalanine or tryptophan is present at the end of the CDR3, so a read error is the likely explanation. The chain employs TRBV11-2 and TRBJ2-6, with D maybe TRBD1 (5 bases). In germline, CDR1 is SGHAT, CDR2 FQNNGV. This CDR3 region has 18 residues. CDR3 sequence (DNA): TGTGCCACCAGCATACGACAGTTCCTTTACTCTGGGGCCAACGTCCTGACTTTG. As protein: CATSIRQFLYSGANVLTL.

The chain employs TRBV20-1 and TRBJ2-3, with D possibly matching TRBD1 (6 bases). The CDR3 totals 13 residues. The V gene's germline CDR1 is DFQATT and CDR2 SNEGSKA (reference sequence). V dropped 6 bases and J dropped 5 bases, with 15 bases sitting between them. In DNA, the CDR3 is TGCAGTGCCCCACAAGGGGGTCGAGATACGCAGTATTTT. It is translated as CSAPQGGRDTQYF.

The V gene is TRBV12-3 or TRBV12-4, the J gene TRBJ2-1; 8 bases are a match to TRBD2. The CDR3 has 14 residues. Trimming took 7 bases from V and 13 from J; bases not matched to a gene: 15. The CDR3 sequence is CASKTNGRAREQFF. In DNA, the CDR3 is TGTGCCAGCAAGACTAACGGGAGGGCCCGTGAACAGTTCTTC.

The sample holds a few counts of this clonotype. Sequence at one end of the junction differs from germline and may be a read error. The CDR3 bases are TGTGCCAGCTGCTTAGGGCCCGGGGGCAACAATGAGCGGTTCTTC. Protein product: CASCLGPGGNNERFF. V is TRBV11-3 and J is TRBJ2-1; the D call may be TRBD1 or TRBD2 (6 bases each). This CDR3 contains 15 residues. Germline V gene data show CDR1 as SGHNT and CDR2 as YENEEA. Combining the CDR3 with reference TRBV11-3 and TRBJ2-1 gives the whole variable domain EAGVVQSPRYKIIEKKQPVAFWCNPISGHNTLYWYLQNLGQGPELLIRYENEEAVDDSQLPKDRFSAERLKGVDSTLKIQPAELGDSAVYLCASCLGPGGNNERFFGPGTRLTVL.

The rearrangement uses TRBV7-9 and TRBJ1-2; D not certain. V was trimmed by 1 base and J by 6 bases, leaving 12 bases between them. The CDR3 length is 14 residues. Germline V gene lookup returns CDR1 SEHNR and CDR2 FQNEAQ (reference sequence). The CDR3 nucleotides are TGTGCCAGCAGCTTAGGAGACGTCGGACATGGCTACACCTTC. Translation: CASSLGDVGHGYTF.

About this clonotype itself: Its ends do not fully match the called genes, so a read error is possible. J is TRBJ2-5 and V is TRBV11-2; no definite D call. The germline V gene encodes CDR1 SGHAT and CDR2 FQNNGV. The CDR3 has 11 amino acids. CDR3 residues: CGSNLQETQYF. The CDR3 DNA reads TGTGGCAGCAACCTGCAAGAAACCCAGTACTTC.

The chain uses TRBV5-1 and TRBJ2-7; TRBD1 aligns across 7 bases. This CDR3 contains 15 residues. V was clipped by 6 bases and J by 3 bases; unmatched bases: 12. Germline CDR1 and CDR2: SGHRS and YFSETQ. CDR3 loop: CASKSNRGEGYEQYF. CDR3 coding DNA: TGCGCCAGCAAATCTAACAGGGGAGAAGGCTACGAGCAGTACTTC.

This clonotype was picked up many times. This chain connects TRBV4-2 to TRBJ1-2; TRBD1 might be the D (5 bases). The CDR3 is 15 amino acids. CDR1 and CDR2 (germline): LGHNA, YNFKEQ. The germline V and J ends were trimmed by 0 bases and 6 bases, with 14 bases remaining between them. CDR3 in amino acids: CASSQEGQGGDGYTF. The CDR3 nucleotides are TGTGCCAGCAGCCAAGAAGGCCAGGGAGGGGATGGCTACACCTTC.

The J gene is TRBJ2-2, the V gene TRBV25-1; perhaps TRBD1 as D (5 bases). The CDR3 contains 15 residues. The ends were cut back, 2 bases at V and 1 base at J, with 8 bases in the middle. Germline assignment: CDR1 MGHDK and CDR2 SYGVNS. The CDR3 nucleotides read TGTGCCAGCAGTGAACGAGACAGGAACACCGGGGAGCTGTTTTTT. This codes for CASSERDRNTGELFF.

This sequence joins TRBV10-2 and TRBJ2-7, with D perhaps matching TRBD1 (5 bases). This CDR3 contains 16 residues. V shed 5 bases and J shed 5 bases, with 22 bases lying between them. Germline lookup yields CDR1 WSHSY and CDR2 SAAADI. CDR3 protein: CASSTDQGQGFNEQYF. CDR3 bases: TGCGCCAGCAGTACAGACCAAGGACAAGGGTTCAACGAGCAGTACTTC.

Turning to this clonotype: Lacking the conserved final phenylalanine or tryptophan, this CDR3 likely reflects a read error. The DNA is omitted, as the CDR3 cannot be located on it reliably, and the CDR3 follows TCRdb's listing. This chain joins TRBV12-3 or TRBV12-4 and TRBJ1-2. The CDR3 length equals 14 residues, ends included. This chain's CDR3 is CASSGLGGGRGYTL.

The chain links TRBV6-5 to TRBJ1-5, with TRBD1 matching over 7 bases. V lost 8 bases and J lost 5; bases outside the gene matches: 9. The CDR3 is 14 amino acids. Germline CDR1 reads MNHEY; CDR2 reads SVGAGI. In DNA, the CDR3 is TGTGCCAGCTCAACAACAGGGGTCGATCAGCCCCAGCATTTT. Translation: CASSTTGVDQPQHF.

Turning to this clonotype: A read error may produce the germline difference seen at one junction end. This CDR3 is CASSQVQFGSEANVLTF. In DNA form, the CDR3 reads TGCGCCAGCAGCCAAGTGCAGTTCGGCTCTGAGGCCAACGTCCTGACTTTC. This chain joins TRBV4-1 and TRBJ2-6; D ambiguous. The CDR3 is made up of 17 amino acids. CDR1 and CDR2 from the germline V gene are MGHRA and YSYEKL.

Many counts were recorded for this clonotype. CDR3 residues: CASSFRRSLSGANVLTF. The CDR3 bases are TGTGCCAGCAGCTTTCGCCGTAGCCTCTCTGGGGCCAACGTCCTGACTTTC. The chain is built from TRBV5-6 and TRBJ2-6; D call uncertain. The CDR3 sequence is 17 residues long. The germline V gene encodes CDR1 SGHDT and CDR2 YYEEEE. V shed 2 bases and J shed 0 bases, with 12 bases lying between them.

This clonotype was found a few times. The junction and the germline gene differ at one end; a read error may be behind it. The chain recombines TRBV7-9 with TRBJ2-7; the D gene could be TRBD1 or TRBD2 (5 bases each). This CDR3 spans 15 amino acids. CDR1 is SEHNR and CDR2 is FQNEAQ in the germline V gene (reference sequence). CDR3 nucleotide sequence: TGTGCCAGCAGTAGGGGCTCAGGCCCCGACTACGCGCAGTACTTC. This codes for CASSRGSGPDYAQYF.

The chain combines TRBV12-3 or TRBV12-4 with TRBJ2-1; the D gene is possibly TRBD2 (5 bases). The CDR3 is 14 amino acids. Between the trimmed V and J ends, which lost 5 bases and 3 bases, there was a span of 11 bases. CDR3 in amino acids: CASSVGEIYNEQFF. The CDR3 nucleotides read TGTGCCAGCAGTGTGGGAGAGATCTACAATGAGCAGTTCTTC.

At least ten counts were recorded for this clonotype. The chain is built from TRBV7-9 and TRBJ1-4, with 7 bases that match TRBD1. Trimming removed 9 bases from V and 1 base from J; junction bases left unmatched: 14. Looked up from germline, CDR1 is SEHNR and CDR2 is FQNEAQ (reference sequence). This CDR3 comprises 17 residues. CDR3 sequence reads: CASTSDREGKTNEKLFF. CDR3 bases: TGTGCCAGTACCTCTGACAGGGAGGGGAAAACTAATGAAAAACTGTTTTTT.